This T cell receptor (beta chain) was retrieved from a study of breast tumors, draining lymph nodes, adjacent tissues. This clonotype showed up many times. Axillary draining lymph nodes of breast cancer patients supplied the node samples. TCRdb redid the calling of the multiplex PCR reads with MiXCR, one entry per CDR3 protein. Of some 250,000 distinct CDR3 sequences in the sample, around 34% are singletons; the top ten hold about 3.3%. CDR1 is KGHDR and CDR2 is SFDVKD in the germline V gene. The trim removed 11 bases at V and 5 bases at J, leaving 7 bases unmatched. The CDR3 has 13 residues. The sample comprised axillary lymph node tissue. The clonotype originates from a female donor with breast cancer. Some clones in this sample may be carry-over from other donors' samples. The chain recombines TRBV24-1 with TRBJ2-1; 8 bases agree with TRBD1. CDR3 DNA sequence: TGTGCCAGTTCAGGACAGGGAAACAATGAGCAGTTCTTC. Translated, it gives CASSGQGNNEQFF.